This TCR beta chain is from a study of shared clonotypes between healthy human individuals. The study, taken as a whole, reports: Sampling covered blood only; tissue repertoires likely differ.

Data came from immunoSEQ multiplex PCR; TCRdb stores just in-frame clones and leaves some out. Among around 2.1 million clones listed, around 93% were seen once. Remarks on this clone: Its antigen is as yet unknown.

Looked up from germline, CDR1 is SGHKS and CDR2 is YYEKEE (reference sequence). The CDR3 totals 13 residues. Trimming cost V 4 bases and J 5 bases, with 13 bases left between them. Naive CD8 isolation took CD45RO-negative cells positively selected for CCR7 and excluded terminally differentiated effector memory CD45RA+ cells. This sequence joins TRBV5-5 and TRBJ2-7, with D uncertain. Material: naive CD8+ T cells from PBMCs. The TCR comes from a man between 18 and 35 years old in good health. Some clones in this sample may be carry-over from other donors' samples. The DNA of the CDR3 is TGTGCCAGCAGCACACTAAGAGGCCACGAGCAGTACTTC. Residues: CASSTLRGHEQYF.